What follows describes a single T cell receptor beta chain. The antigen is unknown. This specimen belongs to a study of cytomegalovirus exposure and HLA in healthy donors. Overall study context: HLA-typed donors contributed about 85 million unique TCRs, which were held in an early data release. Study results and limitations: With further analysis later on, most CMV-associated TCR beta chains appeared HLA-restricted. Near-uniform donor sequencing depth was presumed by presence/absence analyses. Trimming of TCR beta V- and J-genes showed a link, identified in a later analysis, to a missense DCLRE1C variant.

Primers: 60 Vbeta forward and 13 Jbeta reverse. TCRdb's table, derived via immunoSEQ multiplex PCR, lists solely in-frame clones and lacks some. Found here are 40,000 to 55,000 clones; the top ten clones hold about 6%. V was trimmed by 3 bases and J by 7 bases, leaving 14 bases between them. Germline V CDR1 and CDR2: SGDLS, YYNGEE. The CDR3 loop spans 14 amino acids. The TCR sequence derives from a male donor in good health and CMV-seropositive. The sample was PBMCs. This chain joins TRBV9 and TRBJ1-5, with D hard to call. CDR3 region: CASSDHGGPQPQHF. CDR3 nucleotides: TGTGCCAGCAGCGACCACGGAGGACCGCAGCCCCAGCATTTT.